What follows is one T cell receptor beta chain and its context. The source of the sample is a study of shared T cell receptors in the human thymus. Trimming left V 0 bases short and J 11 bases short, with 18 bases between. The CDR3 loop spans 16 amino acids. Germline lookup yields CDR1 SGHTS and CDR2 YDEGEE. Clones were sequenced by immunoSEQ multiplex PCR, and TCRdb holds only the in-frame ones, with some missing. Of 600,000 to 900,000 clones in the sample, 70% to 90% were seen once. This same sample was also part of a study on human thymus T cells. Per that study: A high degree of thymic repertoire overlap among unrelated individuals was reported in related research.

The sequence was obtained from a girl under three years old with a congenital heart defect. The source material was thymocytes. The chain recombines TRBV5-8 with TRBJ1-6; D is perhaps TRBD1 (6 bases). CDR3 nucleotides: TGTGCCAGCAGCTTGGAACAGGGTGGGATCGGGGCACCCCTCCACTTT. Translating gives CASSLEQGGIGAPLHF.